Following are 9 T cell receptor beta chains from one sample sequenced in a study of CD8+ T cells in alopecia areata. Specified treatment: oral pan-JAK inhibitor, 5-10 mg twice daily. Following RNA extraction, reverse transcription yielded cDNA that acted as the sequencing template. Method: immunoSEQ multiplex PCR; TCRdb's copy keeps in-frame clones and lacks some. The repertoire includes more than 200,000 clones, over 60% of them detected once, and 4.2% sits in the top ten. The material sequenced was CD4+ T cells sorted from blood, taken at week 4, from a patient treated with tofacitinib. Receptors originate from a human donor with alopecia areata.

Notes on this clone: One end of the junction does not line up with germline, which may come from a read error. This chain connects TRBV18 to TRBJ2-7; 9 bases agree with TRBD1. This CDR3 is 15 amino acids long. Germline assignment: CDR1 KGHSH and CDR2 LQKENI. CDR3 in DNA: TGTGCCAGCTCATCACCGGGACAGGGCCACTACGAGCAGTACTTC. It specifies CASSSPGQGHYEQYF.

V gene TRBV29-1 combines with J gene TRBJ2-1; TRBD2 matches at 9 bases. CDR1 and CDR2 from the germline V gene are SQVTM and ANQGSEA. The CDR3 is made up of 10 amino acids. The V segment lost 7 bases and the J segment 8 bases; nucleotides outside the gene matches: 0. Here the CDR3 reads CSGGGDEQFF. The CDR3, as DNA: TGCAGCGGCGGGGGGGATGAGCAGTTCTTC.

This clone was seen just once. This chain links TRBV6-1 with TRBJ2-7; the match to TRBD1 covers 7 bases. V gave up 2 bases and J gave up 2 bases; unmatched junction bases: 6. CDR3 length equals 15 residues. Germline-derived CDR1 and CDR2 are MNHNS and SASEGT. CDR3 coding DNA: TGTGCCAGCAGTGAACGACAGGGAGAGCCCTACGAGCAGTACTTC. Its translation is CASSERQGEPYEQYF.

The chain has TRBV5-1 and TRBJ2-2; D not resolved. CDR3 length: 13 residues. V gave up 4 bases and J gave up 3 bases, with 7 bases separating them. CDR1 and CDR2 from the germline V gene are SGHRS and YFSETQ. The CDR3 DNA reads as TGCGCCAGCAGCCGTCGGGACACCGGGGAGCTGTTTTTT. Its translation is CASSRRDTGELFF.

This clone occurred a few times. The V call is TRBV15, the J call TRBJ1-5; the D is unclear. Germline lookup yields CDR1 LNHNV and CDR2 YYDKDF (reference sequence). This CDR3 spans 17 amino acids. V lost 0 bases to trimming and J lost 5 bases, with 17 bases between them. As DNA, the CDR3 is TGTGCCACCAGCAGAGATTTTGGAGGAGGCGGGGATCAGCCCCAGCATTTT. Its translation: CATSRDFGGGGDQPQHF.

The rearrangement links TRBV7-9 to TRBJ1-6, with D hard to call. Germline V gene lookup returns CDR1 SEHNR and CDR2 FQNEAQ (reference sequence). CDR3 length equals 13 residues. The V end was cut by 6 bases, the J end by 7 bases, with 10 bases between. CDR3 sequence reads: CASSTMGNSPLHF. The CDR3 nucleotides read TGTGCCAGCAGTACCATGGGAAATTCACCCCTCCACTTT.

This clone was detected a few times. The rearrangement uses TRBV29-1 and TRBJ1-3; D not certain. The germline V gene has CDR1 SQVTM and CDR2 ANQGSEA. V was pared by 6 bases and J by 6 bases, with 9 bases between. The CDR3 sequence is 11 residues long. The CDR3 sequence: CSVESQNTIYF. The CDR3 DNA sequence: TGCAGCGTCGAGTCACAAAACACCATATATTTT.

This clone was observed a few times. The rearrangement uses TRBV25-1 and TRBJ1-1, with 9 positions matching TRBD1. Losses at the gene ends were 7 bases for V and 1 base for J; bases not matched to a gene: 4. Germline V gives CDR1 MGHDK, CDR2 SYGVNS. This CDR3 spans 14 amino acids. The CDR3 nucleotides read TGTGCCAGCAAGCCACAGGGGGCGAACACTGAAGCTTTCTTT. It translates to CASKPQGANTEAFF.

The gene calls are TRBV19 and TRBJ2-1; possibly TRBD1 or TRBD2 for D (5 bases each). Deletions cut 5 bases from V and 0 bases from J, with 17 bases between. Germline-derived CDR1 and CDR2 are LNHDA and SQIVND (reference sequence). The CDR3 loop spans 17 amino acids. CDR3 amino acids: CASSLWGSSGSYNEQFF. For the CDR3, the DNA is TGTGCCAGTAGTCTTTGGGGGTCATCTGGCTCCTACAATGAGCAGTTCTTC.